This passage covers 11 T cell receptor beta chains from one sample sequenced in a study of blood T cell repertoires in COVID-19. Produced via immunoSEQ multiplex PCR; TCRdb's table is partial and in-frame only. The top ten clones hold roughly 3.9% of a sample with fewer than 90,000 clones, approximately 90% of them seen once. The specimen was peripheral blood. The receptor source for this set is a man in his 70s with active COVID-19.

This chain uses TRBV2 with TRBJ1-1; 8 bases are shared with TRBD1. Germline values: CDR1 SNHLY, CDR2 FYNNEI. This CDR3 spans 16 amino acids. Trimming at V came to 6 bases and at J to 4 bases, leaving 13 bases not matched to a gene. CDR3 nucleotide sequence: TGTGCCAGCAGCGGGGCAGGGGGCGGTGTGGGCACTGAAGCTTTCTTT. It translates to CASSGAGGGVGTEAFF.

Written as DNA, the CDR3 is TGCGCCAGCAGCCAGCCGGGGAACACCGGGGAGCTGTTTTTT. Encoded protein: CASSQPGNTGELFF. V usage is TRBV5-1 and J usage is TRBJ2-2; D unclear. V gave up 4 bases and J gave up 1 base, with 8 bases separating them. Germline V gene sequence: CDR1 SGHRS, CDR2 YFSETQ. The CDR3 is 14 amino acids.

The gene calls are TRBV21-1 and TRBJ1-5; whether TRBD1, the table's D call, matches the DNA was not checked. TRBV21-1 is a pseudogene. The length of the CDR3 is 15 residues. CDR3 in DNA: TGTGCCAGCAGCACCCCGACAGGGGAAGGTCAGCCCCAGCATTTT. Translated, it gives CASSTPTGEGQPQHF.

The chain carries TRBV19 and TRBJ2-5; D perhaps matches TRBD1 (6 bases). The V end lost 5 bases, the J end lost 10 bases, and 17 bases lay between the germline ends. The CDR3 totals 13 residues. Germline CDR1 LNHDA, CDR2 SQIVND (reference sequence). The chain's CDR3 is CASSPPGRGGQYF. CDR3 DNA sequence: TGTGCCAGTAGTCCCCCCGGCAGGGGTGGCCAGTACTTC.

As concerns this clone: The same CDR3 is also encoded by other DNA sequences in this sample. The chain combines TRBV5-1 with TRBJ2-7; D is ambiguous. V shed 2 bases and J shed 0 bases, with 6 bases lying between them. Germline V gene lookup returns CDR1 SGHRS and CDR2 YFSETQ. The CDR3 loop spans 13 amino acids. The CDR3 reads CASSFGGSYEQYF. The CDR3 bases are TGCGCCAGCAGCTTTGGCGGCTCCTACGAGCAGTACTTC.

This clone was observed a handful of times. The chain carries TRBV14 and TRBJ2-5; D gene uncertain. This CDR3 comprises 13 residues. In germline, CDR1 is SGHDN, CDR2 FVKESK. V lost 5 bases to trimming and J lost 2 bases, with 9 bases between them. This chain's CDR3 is CASSGGTQETQYF. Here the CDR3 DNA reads TGTGCCAGCAGCGGCGGTACGCAAGAGACCCAGTACTTC.

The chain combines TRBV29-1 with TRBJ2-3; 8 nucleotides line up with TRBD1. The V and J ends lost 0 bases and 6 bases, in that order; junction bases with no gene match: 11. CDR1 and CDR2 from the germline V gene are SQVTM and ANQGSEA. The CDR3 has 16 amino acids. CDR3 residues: CSVEDRGLPVGDTQYF. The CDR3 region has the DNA TGCAGCGTTGAAGACAGGGGGCTCCCGGTGGGGGATACGCAGTATTTT.

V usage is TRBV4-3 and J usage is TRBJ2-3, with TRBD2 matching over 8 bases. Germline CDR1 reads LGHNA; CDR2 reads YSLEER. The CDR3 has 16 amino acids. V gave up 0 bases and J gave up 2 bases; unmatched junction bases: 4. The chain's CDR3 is CASSQDPGLATDTQYF. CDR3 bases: TGCGCCAGCAGCCAAGACCCCGGACTAGCCACAGATACGCAGTATTTT.

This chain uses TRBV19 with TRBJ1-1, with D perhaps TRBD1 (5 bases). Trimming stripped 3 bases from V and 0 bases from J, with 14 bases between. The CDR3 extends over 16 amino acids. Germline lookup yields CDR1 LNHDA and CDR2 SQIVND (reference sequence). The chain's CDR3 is CASSIDPQGMNTEAFF. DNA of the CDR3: TGTGCCAGTAGTATCGATCCCCAGGGTATGAACACTGAAGCTTTCTTT.

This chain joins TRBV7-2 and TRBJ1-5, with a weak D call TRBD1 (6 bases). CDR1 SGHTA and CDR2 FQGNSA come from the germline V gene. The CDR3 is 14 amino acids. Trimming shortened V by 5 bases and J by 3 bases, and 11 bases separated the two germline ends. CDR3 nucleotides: TGTGCCAGCAGCGAACAGGGCTCCAATCAGCCCCAGCATTTT. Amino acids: CASSEQGSNQPQHF.

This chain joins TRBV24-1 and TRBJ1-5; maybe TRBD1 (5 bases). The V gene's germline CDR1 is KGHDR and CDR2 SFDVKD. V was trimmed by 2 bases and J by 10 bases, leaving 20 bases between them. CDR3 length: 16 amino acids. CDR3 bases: TGTGCCACCAGTGATTCCCCACAGAGTAGGAGGGGACCCCAGCATTTT. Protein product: CATSDSPQSRRGPQHF.